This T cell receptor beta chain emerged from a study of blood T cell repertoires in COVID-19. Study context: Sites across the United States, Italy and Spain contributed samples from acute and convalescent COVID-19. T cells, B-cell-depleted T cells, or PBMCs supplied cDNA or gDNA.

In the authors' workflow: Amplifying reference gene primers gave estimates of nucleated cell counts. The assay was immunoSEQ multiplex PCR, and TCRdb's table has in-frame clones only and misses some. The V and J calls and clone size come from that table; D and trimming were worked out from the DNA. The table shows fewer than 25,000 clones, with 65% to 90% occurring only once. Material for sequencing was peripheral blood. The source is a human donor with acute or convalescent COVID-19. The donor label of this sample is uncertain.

CDR3 region: CASSPPEAGNGYTF. CDR3 nucleotides: TGTGCCAGCAGCCCCCCCGAGGCAGGGAATGGCTACACCTTC. The chain combines TRBV5-4 with TRBJ1-2; D is perhaps TRBD1 (5 bases). V was pared by 4 bases and J by 6 bases, with 16 bases between. CDR3 size: 14 residues. Looked up from germline, CDR1 is SGHNT and CDR2 is YYREEE (reference sequence).